These 22 T cell receptor beta chains originate from one sample sequenced in a study of blood T cells in healthy people across ages. A second PCR, run for roughly 7 to 11 cycles, used a sample-barcoded 5' primer plus a J-beta primer mix. MiXCR, applied by TCRdb to the 5' RACE reads, yields one record per CDR3 protein. The repertoire holds about a million distinct CDR3 sequences, with around two fifths as singletons. The sequencing sample was made of blood. These receptors were taken from a man aged 18 to 30 in good health.

This clonotype appeared once. V gene TRBV28 combines with J gene TRBJ1-1; a possible D gene is TRBD1 (5 bases). With 10 bases removed from V and 2 bases from J, the gap between germline ends came to 17 bases. The CDR3 is made up of 14 amino acids. From germline, CDR1 is MDHEN and CDR2 SYDVKM. The CDR3 is CATLMGTINTEAFF. The CDR3 bases are TGTGCCACCCTGATGGGGACCATCAACACTGAAGCTTTCTTT. Full variable domain (remainder filled in from reference TRBV28 and TRBJ1-1): DVKVTQSSRYLVKRTGEKVFLECVQDMDHENMFWYRQDPGLGLRLIYFSYDVKMKEKGDIPEGYSVSREKKERFSLILESASTNQTSMYLCATLMGTINTEAFFGQGTRLTVV.

The chain uses TRBV11-2 and TRBJ2-3; TRBD1 matches 8 bases. V lost 5 bases, J lost 13 bases, and 8 bases stayed unmatched. The CDR3 runs 12 residues. CDR1 and CDR2 (germline): SGHAT, FQNNGV. CDR3 residues: CASSPGGRVKYF. Written as DNA, the CDR3 is TGTGCCAGCAGCCCAGGGGGCCGTGTTAAGTATTTT.

The genes are TRBV10-3 and TRBJ2-2; possibly TRBD2 for D (6 bases). The V gene's germline CDR1 is ENHRY and CDR2 SYGVKD. Trimming removed 6 bases from V and 6 bases from J, with 8 bases in between. The CDR3 contains 12 residues. The CDR3 region has the DNA TGTGCCATCAGCACGGGGGCCGGGGAGCTGTTTTTT. This translates into CAISTGAGELFF.

V and J are TRBV6-5 and TRBJ2-3; D may match TRBD1 or TRBD2 (5 bases each). The CDR3 covers 11 residues. The germline CDR1 and CDR2 sequences are MNHEY and SVGAGI. Between the trimmed V and J ends, which lost 2 bases and 14 bases, there was a span of 11 bases. CDR3 in DNA: TGTGCCAGCAGTTACCGGGACCGGCGGTATTTT. It codes for CASSYRDRRYF.

In its sample, this clonotype was seen many times. This chain joins TRBV4-1 and TRBJ1-2, with no clear D. Germline V gene data show CDR1 as MGHRA and CDR2 as YSYEKL. Trimming took 0 bases from V and 2 from J, leaving 10 bases between them. The CDR3 length is 15 residues. CDR3: CASSQDLRENYGYTF. CDR3 bases: TGCGCCAGCAGCCAAGATTTAAGGGAGAACTATGGCTACACCTTC.

This clonotype was detected a few times. V usage is TRBV14 and J usage is TRBJ2-6; D could derive from TRBD1 or TRBD2 (5 bases each). The CDR3 is 17 amino acids. Between the trimmed V and J ends, which lost 3 bases and 0 bases, there was a span of 12 bases. Germline-derived CDR1 and CDR2 are SGHDN and FVKESK. The chain's CDR3 is CASSQLGRFSGANVLTF. DNA for the CDR3: TGTGCCAGCAGCCAGTTGGGACGTTTCTCTGGGGCCAACGTCCTGACTTTC.

The chain is built from TRBV7-9 and TRBJ2-5, with no clear D. CDR3 length: 15 residues. The V gene's germline CDR1 is SEHNR and CDR2 FQNEAQ (reference sequence). Trimming cost V 1 base and J 5 bases, with 14 bases left between them. The DNA for the CDR3 is TGTGCCAGCAGCTTAGTACAACTCCTTAGGGAGACCCAGTACTTC. The encoded protein is CASSLVQLLRETQYF.

This clonotype was counted only a few times. The chain uses TRBV28 and TRBJ1-5, with D unresolved. There are 15 residues in the CDR3. Trimming took 4 bases from V and 7 from J, leaving 17 bases between them. CDR1 and CDR2 (germline): MDHEN, SYDVKM. CDR3 DNA sequence: TGTGCCAGCAGTTGGAATGTAGAGAGGAAGCAGCCCCAGCATTTT. This sequence encodes CASSWNVERKQPQHF.

The chain joins TRBV20-1 to TRBJ2-1, with D maybe TRBD2 (5 bases). CDR1 is DFQATT, CDR2 SNEGSKA, per germline (reference sequence). With 5 bases removed from V and 8 bases from J, the gap between germline ends came to 25 bases. The CDR3 covers 16 residues. The CDR3 coding sequence is TGCAGTGCTCTCACGGATAGGAGGATACTTCGCGATGAGCAGTTCTTC. Protein sequence: CSALTDRRILRDEQFF.

This chain connects TRBV12-3 or TRBV12-4 to TRBJ2-7, with D possibly TRBD1 on 7 matching bases. This CDR3 is 14 amino acids long. The ends were cut back, 5 bases at V and 5 bases at J, with 16 bases in the middle. The CDR3 reads CASSPRQGGHEQYF. The CDR3 nucleotides are TGTGCCAGCAGTCCTCGACAGGGAGGACACGAGCAGTACTTC.

The table lists this clonotype with a few counts. V is TRBV12-3 or TRBV12-4 and J is TRBJ1-2, with TRBD1 identical over 12 bases. Unmatched junction bases numbered 3, after V lost 3 bases and J lost 4 bases. The CDR3 runs 15 residues. The CDR3 spells CASSLGTGGIYGYTF. The DNA of the CDR3 is TGTGCCAGCAGTTTGGGGACAGGGGGCATCTATGGCTACACCTTC.

The rearrangement uses TRBV12-3 or TRBV12-4 and TRBJ2-7, with D possibly called TRBD1 or TRBD2 (6 bases each). The J call is in doubt because the DNA end fits TRBJ2-4 better. This CDR3 contains 13 residues. The CDR3 here is CASSFGGLGIQYF. CDR3 DNA sequence: TGTGCCAGCAGTTTCGGGGGCCTAGGCATTCAGTACTTC.

With respect to this clonotype: Relative to the germline gene, one junction end is altered; a read error may explain this. The V call is TRBV4-2, the J call TRBJ2-6; 7 positions match TRBD1. The germline gives CDR1 LGHNA, CDR2 YNFKEQ. CDR3 size: 17 residues. For the CDR3, the DNA is TGTGCCAGCAGCCAAGGACAGGGTAGCTCTGGGGTCAACGTCCTGACTTTC. This codes for CASSQGQGSSGVNVLTF.

In this sample, this clonotype turned up a few times. This sequence joins TRBV9 and TRBJ2-3, with 11 positions matching TRBD2. Germline CDR1 reads SGDLS; CDR2 reads YYNGEE. The ends lost 1 base at V and 6 bases at J; junction bases unmatched: 4. The CDR3 is 15 residues long. The chain's CDR3 is CASSVSPSGGDTQYF. CDR3 nucleotides: TGTGCCAGCAGCGTAAGCCCTAGCGGGGGGGATACGCAGTATTTT.

This clonotype has only a few counts. V gene TRBV7-6 combines with J gene TRBJ2-3; D uncertain. CDR1 and CDR2 from the germline V gene are SGHVS and FNYEAQ. V lost 1 base to trimming and J lost 4 bases, with 9 bases between them. The CDR3 runs to 14 residues. In DNA form, the CDR3 reads TGTGCCAGCAGCTTAGTCGAGCGCTCAGATACGCAGTATTTT. The encoded protein is CASSLVERSDTQYF.

V and J are TRBV5-1 and TRBJ1-1; TRBD1 agrees at 10 bases. This CDR3 is built from 14 residues. Germline loops: CDR1 SGHRS, CDR2 YFSETQ. Germline trimming cut 4 bases from V and 7 bases from J; bases unmatched to any gene: 7. CDR3 sequence: CASSVGQGKSEAFF. The DNA of the CDR3 is TGCGCCAGCAGCGTGGGACAGGGGAAGAGTGAAGCTTTCTTT.

The chain joins TRBV7-2 to TRBJ1-6; D might be TRBD1 (5 bases). This CDR3 has 15 residues. The V end lost 2 bases, the J end lost 11 bases, and 16 bases lay between the germline ends. Germline CDR1 SGHTA, CDR2 FQGNSA. For the CDR3, the DNA is TGTGCCAGCAGCTTAACGATTAAGGAGGGGCCACCCCTCCACTTT. Translated, it gives CASSLTIKEGPPLHF.

This clonotype was detected a few times. The chain is built from TRBV4-2 and TRBJ2-2; perhaps TRBD2 as D (6 bases). Germline V CDR1 and CDR2: LGHNA, YNFKEQ. The CDR3 contains 17 residues. Between the trimmed V and J ends, which lost 0 bases and 8 bases, there was a span of 19 bases. CDR3 sequence reads: CASSQEEEGLPWGELFF. The CDR3 DNA is TGTGCCAGCAGCCAAGAAGAGGAGGGACTTCCTTGGGGGGAGCTGTTTTTT.

This clonotype was seen more than once but under ten times. The chain uses TRBV10-3 and TRBJ2-3; D might be TRBD2 (5 bases). Germline values: CDR1 ENHRY, CDR2 SYGVKD. The V end was cut by 4 bases, the J end by 0 bases, with 8 bases between. This CDR3 is built from 14 residues. The chain's CDR3 is CAISVSESTDTQYF. CDR3 DNA sequence: TGTGCCATCAGTGTTAGCGAGAGCACAGATACGCAGTATTTT.

This clonotype was seen only once. The chain carries TRBV10-3 and TRBJ1-1, with TRBD1 matching over 7 bases. CDR1 is ENHRY and CDR2 is SYGVKD in the germline V gene. V lost 4 bases, J lost 3 bases, and 2 bases stayed unmatched. The CDR3 length is 13 residues. The CDR3 DNA reads TGTGCCATCAGTGGGGACAGCTACACTGAAGCTTTCTTT. As protein: CAISGDSYTEAFF.

This chain uses TRBV9 with TRBJ2-7; 9 bases agree with TRBD1. Per the germline V gene, CDR1 is SGDLS and CDR2 is YYNGEE. This CDR3 comprises 19 residues. V lost 2 bases to trimming and J lost 7 bases; unmatched junction nucleotides: 22. The CDR3 loop is CASSVPHNPRDREDNEQYF. DNA of the CDR3: TGTGCCAGCAGCGTCCCACACAACCCCCGGGACAGGGAGGACAATGAGCAGTACTTC.

This clonotype was recorded a few times. The rearrangement uses TRBV7-2 and TRBJ1-5; D call uncertain. The ends were cut back, 2 bases at V and 0 bases at J, with 8 bases in the middle. The CDR3 is made up of 15 amino acids. The germline V gene encodes CDR1 SGHTA and CDR2 FQGNSA. CDR3 nucleotides: TGTGCCAGCAGCTTAATGCGCGATAGCAATCAGCCCCAGCATTTT. This sequence encodes CASSLMRDSNQPQHF.